The clone carrying this T cell receptor beta chain was seen repeatedly, ten times or more. TCRdb re-derived calls from the 5' RACE reads in MiXCR, one entry per CDR3 protein. Of roughly 500,000 distinct CDR3 sequences listed, 22% are singletons. The data were obtained in a study of identical twins. The CDR3 totals 16 residues. V lost 4 bases to trimming and J lost 2 bases, with 17 bases between them. CDR1 is SNHLY, CDR2 FYNNEI, per germline. These sequences were also reported in another study, on T cells expressing NK-cell markers.

This sequence was found in a woman younger than 30 in good health. The rearrangement joins TRBV2 to TRBJ2-5, with a tentative D call TRBD1 (6 bases). Input material: CD4+ T cells sorted from blood. The CDR3 DNA is TGTGCCAGCAGTGCTCATGGGGGACAACGTCAAGAGACCCAGTACTTC. Its protein is CASSAHGGQRQETQYF.